This T cell receptor (beta chain) was recorded in a study of Ad26.COV2.S vaccination and SARS-CoV-2 variants. Background on the study: The Ad26.COV2.S arm of the COV1001 trial was where the donor was placed. Intramuscular Ad26.COV2.S doses were given once or twice, 56 days apart. Study results and caveats: In vaccinated individuals, spike-specific CD8+ and CD4+ T cell responses reportedly displayed substantial breadth.

Only in-frame clones appear in the TCRdb table, and some are missing; sequencing was by immunoSEQ multiplex PCR. The sample holds some 640,000 clones; roughly 90% are singletons and the top ten take 1.5%. The V gene's germline CDR1 is LGHNA and CDR2 YNFKEQ. The CDR3 has 13 residues. Trimming removed 4 bases from V and 5 bases from J, with 11 bases in between. Concerning this clone itself: Its antigen is as yet unknown.

As for treatment: some 20 received Ad26.COV2.S at low or high dose, single or two shots; about 5 received placebo; per-sample allocation not given. Day 63 following the first vaccine or placebo injection was when the samples were taken. An adult of 18-55 years in Boston served as donor. This material consisted of peripheral blood, taken in a trial of Ad26.COV2.S vaccine versus placebo. This chain uses TRBV4-2 with TRBJ2-5; a possible D gene is TRBD1 (5 bases). The clonotype originates from a person between 18 and 65 years old who received the Ad26.COV2.S COVID-19 vaccine or a placebo. As DNA, the CDR3 is TGTGCCAGCAGCCTCCAGGGTGATGAGACCCAGTACTTC. Protein: CASSLQGDETQYF.